This TCR beta chain emerged from a study of T cells after yellow fever vaccination. Study-level information: With SMART-Seq v4 Ultra Low Input, the fractions containing low cell numbers were prepared.

With respect to this clonotype: Its antigen is unknown.

5'RACE template switching produced TCR cDNA carrying a universal primer site and UMIs. MiXCR, applied by TCRdb to the 5' RACE reads, yields one record per CDR3 protein. The sample has 400,000 to 650,000 distinct CDR3 sequences, 20% to 25% seen once. General study results and limits: Most primary-vaccination clones reappeared after the booster (about 95% CD4, roughly 90% CD8).

The CDR3 contains 14 residues. CDR1 and CDR2 from the germline V gene are SGHTA and FQGNSA. Deletions cut 1 base from V and 1 base from J, with 7 bases between. The chain is built from TRBV7-2 and TRBJ1-1; no firm D call. Sequences were derived from PBMCs, sampled 21 days after the first yellow fever vaccination. The sequence came from a man younger than 35 who received the YFV17D yellow fever vaccine. The DNA of the CDR3 is TGTGCCAGCAGCTTAGTTTACTCGAACACTGAAGCTTTCTTT. Its translation: CASSLVYSNTEAFF.